This paragraph covers one T cell receptor (beta chain) sequence. Its antigen is still unknown. No much larger clone is present one base from it, and per-base qualities are unavailable. The CDR1 and CDR2 encoded by the germline V gene are LGHNT and FRNRAP. The cysteine opens and the phenylalanine closes a CDR3 of 13 amino acids. Left in the record is the CDR3 DNA by itself, 39 bases read in frame from the first base. Trimming costs V 8 bases and J 8 bases, and their ends lie 18 bases apart. This sample was included in a study of Graves' ophthalmopathy and Graves' hyperthyroidism (dated by TCRdb to the late 2010s). Notes on the research overall: Peripheral blood was collected at initial diagnosis, prior to any treatment. T-cell repertoires of thyroid tissue and blood were compared in a handful of hyperthyroidism patients. For independent validation, a separate cohort was made up of 18 hyperthyroidism patients plus 17 patients who later progressed from hyperthyroidism to ophthalmopathy. In total, 135 blood samples were TCR-sequenced: 40 to 45 ophthalmopathy, over 70 hyperthyroidism and around 17 hyperthyroidism-to-ophthalmopathy patients. To explore V-J signatures that separate ophthalmopathy from hyperthyroidism, a discovery set of about 96 patients was enrolled, consisting of about 45 with ophthalmopathy and some 59 with stable hyperthyroidism. After sampling, hyperthyroidism patients received methimazole starting at 30 mg daily, and ophthalmopathy patients received high-dose intravenous methylprednisolone. The roughly 99 discovery patients were divided at random into training and test sets in a 7:3 ratio. The study used signatures of the TCR beta repertoire to tell Graves' ophthalmopathy apart from Graves' hyperthyroidism and to predict which patients would progress to ophthalmopathy. What the authors observed across the whole study: In validation, the model predicted ophthalmopathy progression with 70.59% sensitivity and less than 80% specificity; eleven to twelve predicted patients were CT-confirmed with GO in a median of 6.5 months. The 13-signature model separated ophthalmopathy from stable hyperthyroidism with 85% to 90% sensitivity and about 81% specificity in cross-validation, and 80%/75% in the test set. Most expanded thyroid clonotypes with a frequency above 0.001 also appeared in blood, which suggests that blood repertoires may reflect the immune response in the thyroid. No statistical method was used to set the sample size in advance, and the investigators knew which group each participant was assigned to.

Hyperthyroidism was considered stable if no progression to ophthalmopathy occurred within 18 months of follow-up. Hyperthyroidism patients were newly diagnosed, with disease duration under 2 months, and aged 18 to 65 years. Patients were excluded if they had other autoimmune diseases, uncontrolled infections, pregnancy or lactation. Clinical symptoms, serum thyroxine, TRAb, thyroid ultrasound and orbital computed tomography were used for diagnosis. Using Ficoll-Paque density gradient centrifugation, PBMCs were isolated from about 9.2 ml of fresh peripheral blood. Trizol reagent was used to extract the total RNA, and its quality was then checked on an Agilent 2100 Bioanalyzer. TCR beta CDR3 regions were amplified from RNA transcripts for repertoire sequencing. A first-round RT-PCR used HTBI primers with the Qiagen OneStep RT-PCR kit, followed by a second-round multiplex PCR, size selection and purification. Sequencing of the libraries was carried out on an Illumina HiSeq2000 in paired-end mode with 100 bp reads. Per the source publication's procedure: SOAPnuke was used for read processing, and reads with adapters, uncalled bases, a mean Phred below 15, or no exact constant-primer or identifier match were discarded. High-quality paired reads were merged with COPE v1.2.5. Each unique nucleotide sequence was defined as a clonotype, and clonotypes were aligned to IMGT TRB V, D and J references with MiTCR v1.1. Only V-J combinations with frequency above 0.0001 were analysed, covering over 98% of repertoires. For each V-J combination, a TCR clonal expansion and chaos score was defined as the ratio of F50 clonal expansion to chaos observed in the TCRdist matrix. Welch's t-statistics and random forest were used to reduce features to about a dozen V-J combinations, which were fed into a naive Bayes classifier. Thyroid-blood repertoire similarity was quantified with the Morisita-Horn index. TCRdb redid the processing of the public reads, applying fastp at Q25 and MiXCR, and retained in-frame beta chains. Rows are combined by CDR3 protein, so each entry shows the most common genes and DNA. The V and J calls were determined by TCRdb, not by the authors. This sample lists more than 300,000 distinct CDR3 sequences; approximately 15% were detected once. The top ten clones comprise about 7% of the sample.

The TCR comes from a woman younger than 35 with stable Graves' hyperthyroidism. Donor details come from another sample of the same person, matched by shared clones. The chain employs TRBV12-5 and TRBJ1-2; the D gene is perhaps TRBD1, on 5 matching bases. Sequencing input: peripheral blood. The nucleotides are TGTGCTAGTTCCCCGGGGCACCTCTACGGCTACACCTTC. Its protein product is CASSPGHLYGYTF.